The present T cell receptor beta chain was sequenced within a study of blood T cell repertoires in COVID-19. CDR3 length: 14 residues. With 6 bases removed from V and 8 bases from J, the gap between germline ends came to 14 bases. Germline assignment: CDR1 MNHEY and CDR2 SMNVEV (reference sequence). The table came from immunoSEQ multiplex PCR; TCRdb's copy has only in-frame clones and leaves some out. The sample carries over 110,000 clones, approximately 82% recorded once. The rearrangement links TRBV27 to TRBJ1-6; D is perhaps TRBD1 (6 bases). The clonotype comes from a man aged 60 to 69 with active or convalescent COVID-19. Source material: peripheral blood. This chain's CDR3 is CASREGGQYSPLHF. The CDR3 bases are TGTGCCAGCAGGGAAGGGGGTCAGTATTCACCCCTCCACTTT.